The TCR beta chain under discussion was sequenced for a study of T cells after yellow fever vaccination. TCRdb redid the calling of the 5' RACE reads with MiXCR, one entry per CDR3 protein. The data hold about 350,000 distinct CDR3 sequences, with 8.1% observed a single time. In its sample, this clonotype was seen a few times. The sequencing here drew on PBMCs, taken roughly 45 days after the first yellow fever vaccination. The receptor was isolated from a man younger than 35 who received the YFV17D yellow fever vaccine.

CDR3 region: CASSPVLAGKETQYF. The CDR3, as DNA: TGTGCCAGCAGCCCCGTCCTGGCGGGGAAAGAGACCCAGTACTTC. The chain is built from TRBV3-1 and TRBJ2-5; weak D call: TRBD2 (6 bases). The CDR3 loop spans 15 amino acids. The germline V and J ends were trimmed by 4 bases and 3 bases, with 15 bases remaining between them. CDR1 LGHDT and CDR2 YNNKEL come from the germline V gene (reference sequence).